The 17 T cell receptor beta chains below come from one sample, sequenced in a study of blood T cell repertoires in COVID-19. Produced via immunoSEQ multiplex PCR; TCRdb's table is partial and in-frame only. Of approximately 150,000 clones detected, approximately 90% appear once; the ten largest clones hold around 1.9%. Sequencing was done on a sample of peripheral blood. The receptors were sampled from a middle-aged man who had recovered from COVID-19.

V usage is TRBV5-1 and J usage is TRBJ2-7, with unresolved D. Germline V gene sequence: CDR1 SGHRS, CDR2 YFSETQ. The V end lost 1 base, the J end lost 6 bases, and 14 bases lay between the germline ends. The CDR3 has 14 amino acids. CDR3 residues: CASSLKFPVAEQYF. The CDR3 region has the DNA TGCGCCAGCAGCTTGAAGTTTCCGGTCGCCGAGCAGTACTTC.

Here the CDR3 reads CASSVDHTGGAKAFF. CDR3 DNA sequence: TGTGCCAGCAGCGTAGATCATACAGGGGGGGCAAAAGCTTTCTTT. The chain combines TRBV9 with TRBJ1-1; 8 positions match TRBD1. The ends lost 0 bases at V and 9 bases at J; junction bases unmatched: 10. The CDR3 runs 15 residues. Germline lookup yields CDR1 SGDLS and CDR2 YYNGEE.

The CDR3 region is CASSTGPAPLHF. DNA for the CDR3: TGTGCCAGCAGTACAGGGCCCGCGCCCCTCCACTTT. The chain uses TRBV2 and TRBJ1-6; a weak D match, TRBD1 (6 bases). V was trimmed by 5 bases and J by 13 bases, leaving 12 bases between them. The CDR3 covers 12 residues. Germline V gene data show CDR1 as SNHLY and CDR2 as FYNNEI.

This rearrangement joins TRBV2 to TRBJ2-7, with 9 bases lining up with TRBD1. CDR3 length: 15 amino acids. The V gene's germline CDR1 is SNHLY and CDR2 FYNNEI. J was trimmed by 7 bases and V by 0 bases; bases with no gene match: 7. CDR3: CASSEAGTGLGEQYF. The CDR3 nucleotides read TGTGCCAGCAGTGAAGCAGGGACAGGGTTAGGGGAGCAGTACTTC.

The V and J genes are TRBV4-3 and TRBJ2-7; 8 bases align to TRBD1. Losses at the gene ends were 1 base for V and 6 bases for J; bases not matched to a gene: 2. CDR3 length equals 13 residues. Per germline, CDR1 LGHNA and CDR2 YSLEER. The CDR3 DNA reads as TGCGCCAGCAGCCAAGGACAGGGGCTCGAGCAGTACTTC. Encoded protein: CASSQGQGLEQYF.

The rearrangement links TRBV7-3 to TRBJ1-1; weak D call: TRBD1 (5 bases). Trimming left V 1 base short and J 0 bases short, with 6 bases between. Looked up from germline, CDR1 is SGHTA and CDR2 is FQGTGA. The CDR3 spans 14 residues. CDR3: CASSLNRLNTEAFF. The CDR3 nucleotides read TGTGCCAGCAGCTTAAACAGGTTGAACACTGAAGCTTTCTTT.

The chain is built from TRBV7-2 and TRBJ1-3, with D hard to call. The CDR3 is made up of 14 amino acids. The V end lost 1 base, the J end lost 0 bases, and 4 bases lay between the germline ends. Germline CDR1 SGHTA, CDR2 FQGNSA. The CDR3 DNA sequence: TGTGCCAGCAGCTTAGATTACTCTGGAAACACCATATATTTT. This translates into CASSLDYSGNTIYF.

The chain uses TRBV25-1 and TRBJ1-2, with D maybe TRBD1 (5 bases). CDR3 length: 14 residues. The germline V gene encodes CDR1 MGHDK and CDR2 SYGVNS. The V end lost 5 bases, the J end lost 8 bases, and 18 bases lay between the germline ends. The CDR3 nucleotides read TGTGCCAGCAGTACTCCACAGGTTAGGGGAGGCTACACCTTC. This sequence encodes CASSTPQVRGGYTF.

The rearrangement joins TRBV9 to TRBJ1-2; 9 bases agree with TRBD1. Germline trimming cut 3 bases from V and 4 bases from J; bases unmatched to any gene: 10. CDR3 length: 16 amino acids. Germline CDR1 reads SGDLS; CDR2 reads YYNGEE. The CDR3 nucleotides are TGTGCCAGCAGCGGAAGGACAGGGGCGCGATCCTATGGCTACACCTTC. Amino acids: CASSGRTGARSYGYTF. The full variable domain, in which reference TRBV9 and TRBJ1-2 provide the parts outside the CDR3, is DSGVTQTPKHLITATGQRVTLRCSPRSGDLSVYWYQQSLDQGLQFLIQYYNGEERAKGNILERFSAQQFPDLHSELNLSSLELGDSALYFCASSGRTGARSYGYTFGSGTRLTVV.

The chain joins TRBV6-5 to TRBJ1-5; 11 bases are shared with TRBD1. V was clipped by 4 bases and J by 6 bases; unmatched bases: 8. Germline CDR1 reads MNHEY; CDR2 reads SVGAGI. CDR3 length: 16 amino acids. The CDR3 coding sequence is TGTGCCAGCAGTTCAACGGACAGGGGGCTTGGTCAGCCCCAGCATTTT. Translating gives CASSSTDRGLGQPQHF.

V usage is TRBV2 and J usage is TRBJ1-5; a possible D gene is TRBD1 (6 bases). This CDR3 has 15 amino acids. Germline assignment: CDR1 SNHLY and CDR2 FYNNEI. V lost 7 bases and J 2 bases, leaving 15 bases between the germline ends. The DNA for the CDR3 is TGTGCCAGCACCAAGGACAGTCTCGGCAATCAGCCCCAGCATTTT. This translates into CASTKDSLGNQPQHF.

The sample holds one count of this clone. The gene calls are TRBV5-1 and TRBJ2-3; 7 bases line up with TRBD1. The germline CDR1 and CDR2 sequences are SGHRS and YFSETQ. CDR3 length: 14 residues. V was pared by 0 bases and J by 5 bases, with 3 bases of the junction left unmatched. The CDR3 here is CASSLEGGRDTQYF. In DNA form, the CDR3 reads TGCGCCAGCAGCTTGGAAGGGGGCAGAGATACGCAGTATTTT.

Here the CDR3 reads CASSPRDRAGKNIQYF. CDR3 coding DNA: TGTGCCAGCTCACCCCGGGACAGGGCAGGCAAAAACATTCAGTACTTC. The chain employs TRBV18 and TRBJ2-4; the match to TRBD1 covers 9 bases. The length of the CDR3 is 16 residues. V dropped 3 bases and J dropped 3; count of bases not matched to a gene: 6. Germline CDR1 reads KGHSH; CDR2 reads LQKENI.

The chain recombines TRBV6-5 with TRBJ1-2, with 7 bases fitting TRBD1. This CDR3 has 14 residues. Germline CDR1 is MNHEY and CDR2 is SVGAGI. V lost 2 bases and J lost 4; bases outside the gene matches: 4. The CDR3 nucleotides read TGTGCCAGCAGTTACGACGGGACAGTCTATGGCTACACCTTC. Translated: CASSYDGTVYGYTF.

With regard to this clone: At one of its ends the junction is not consistent with the germline gene, which may arise from a read error. The chain employs TRBV11-2 and TRBJ1-4; 8 bases match TRBD1. CDR3 length: 17 amino acids. Per germline, CDR1 SGHAT and CDR2 FQNNGV. Written as DNA, the CDR3 is TGTGCCAACAGCACAGATAGCCGGGACAGGTTTAATGAAAAACTGTTTTTT. It specifies CANSTDSRDRFNEKLFF.

This clone was seen a single time. V gene TRBV6-2 or TRBV6-3 combines with J gene TRBJ1-2; the match to TRBD1 covers 8 bases. V lost 2 bases to trimming and J lost 2 bases; unmatched junction nucleotides: 7. This CDR3 has 16 amino acids. Germline CDR1 and CDR2: MNHEY and SVGEGT. CDR3 sequence reads: CASSYGRGHRNYGYTF. The DNA for the CDR3 is TGTGCCAGCAGTTACGGCAGGGGGCACAGGAACTATGGCTACACCTTC.

The J gene is TRBJ1-5, the V gene TRBV2, with D possibly matching TRBD1 (5 bases). V gave up 6 bases and J gave up 7 bases, with 16 bases separating them. The CDR3 consists of 14 residues. Germline assignment: CDR1 SNHLY and CDR2 FYNNEI. CDR3 protein: CASSLIGGGQPQHF. The DNA of the CDR3 is TGTGCCAGCAGCTTAATTGGGGGGGGACAGCCCCAGCATTTT.